Shown below are 20 T cell receptor beta chains from a single sample sequenced in a study of T-cell memory formation after mild COVID-19. MiXCR was run by TCRdb on the 5' RACE reads, yielding one entry per CDR3 protein. This sample has just over 60,000 distinct CDR3 sequences, with 9% to 9.5% found just once. The material sequenced was PBMCs or a T cell subset sorted from them (not recorded which). These receptors all stem from a young man who had mild COVID-19 (a few samples of this study predate the infection). Cell type and time point are not known.

This clonotype occurred many times. The CDR3 DNA reads as TGCGCCAGCAGCCAAGATTTTTCCGGGGCCGGCACAGATACGCAGTATTTT. It is translated as CASSQDFSGAGTDTQYF. This chain links TRBV4-3 with TRBJ2-3; D may correspond to TRBD1 or TRBD2 (5 bases each). Per germline, CDR1 LGHNA and CDR2 YSLEER. Trimming pared 0 bases from V and 1 base from J, leaving 14 bases between. This CDR3 has 17 residues.

The chain carries TRBV28 and TRBJ2-7; 12 bases map to TRBD1. Unmatched junction bases numbered 6, after V lost 3 bases and J lost 6 bases. The CDR3 has 15 residues. The germline V gene encodes CDR1 MDHEN and CDR2 SYDVKM. The CDR3 nucleotides read TGTGCCAGCAGTTTTTTGGGACAGGGGGCTGGCGAGCAGTACTTC. It translates to CASSFLGQGAGEQYF.

The chain is built from TRBV21-1 and TRBJ2-7. TRBV21-1 is annotated as a pseudogene. CDR3 length: 11 residues. CDR3 coding DNA: TGTGCCAGCAGCAAAGGGCACGAGCAGTACGTC. It specifies CASSKGHEQYV.

This clonotype was picked up a small number of times. The CDR3 protein is CASSSDQIYEQYF. The CDR3, as DNA: TGCGCCAGCAGCTCTGACCAGATTTACGAGCAGTACTTC. This chain connects TRBV5-1 to TRBJ2-7; D is unresolved. Germline assignment: CDR1 SGHRS and CDR2 YFSETQ. V shed 3 bases and J shed 4 bases, with 11 bases lying between them. The CDR3 is made up of 13 amino acids.

The gene calls are TRBV18 and TRBJ2-5; D might be TRBD2 (6 bases). V was pared by 3 bases and J by 4 bases, with 12 bases between. This CDR3 has 14 residues. Germline CDR1 KGHSH, CDR2 LQKENI. The CDR3 spells CASSPGPGVETQYF. The CDR3 DNA follows: TGTGCCAGCTCACCCGGCCCGGGGGTAGAGACCCAGTACTTC.

In its sample, this clonotype was seen many times. CDR3 bases: TGTGCCAGCAGCTTAAGTAATGGGGGCACCTACGAGCAGTACTTC. It specifies CASSLSNGGTYEQYF. V is TRBV7-2 and J is TRBJ2-7; a possible D gene is TRBD1 (6 bases). CDR1 is SGHTA, CDR2 FQGNSA, per germline. The CDR3 is 15 amino acids. V dropped 2 bases and J dropped 2 bases, with 13 bases sitting between them.

This clonotype was detected ten times or more. The J gene is TRBJ2-7, the V gene TRBV6-1; D is possibly TRBD2 (6 bases). Germline V CDR1 and CDR2: MNHNS, SASEGT. The CDR3 length is 15 residues. V was cut by 5 bases and J by 2 bases, with 16 bases left in between. The CDR3 sequence: CASSMAGTTAYEQYF. The CDR3 DNA reads TGTGCCAGCAGTATGGCGGGGACGACGGCCTACGAGCAGTACTTC.

This clonotype was counted at least ten times. This chain connects TRBV5-1 to TRBJ2-5; TRBD2 might be the D (6 bases). The germline V and J ends were trimmed by 4 bases and 3 bases, with 10 bases remaining between them. The CDR3 consists of 13 residues. CDR1 is SGHRS, CDR2 YFSETQ, per germline. The CDR3 DNA is TGCGCCAGCAGCATGATAGCGGAAGAGACCCAGTACTTC. Translating gives CASSMIAEETQYF.

In this sample, this clonotype turned up many times. The chain carries TRBV20-1 and TRBJ1-6, with 7 bases aligning to TRBD1. The germline gives CDR1 DFQATT, CDR2 SNEGSKA (reference sequence). The CDR3 loop spans 15 amino acids. The V segment lost 0 bases and the J segment 10 bases; nucleotides outside the gene matches: 9. CDR3 nucleotides: TGCAGTGCTAGAGATACACAGGGGTTTGACTCACCCCTCCACTTT. Translated: CSARDTQGFDSPLHF.

This clonotype was picked up a small number of times. The chain combines TRBV20-1 with TRBJ1-3; D not resolved. V lost 1 base, J lost 7 bases, and 5 bases lay in between. Germline V CDR1 and CDR2: DFQATT, SNEGSKA (reference sequence). CDR3 length: 11 amino acids. The CDR3 loop reads CSARGFNTIYF. CDR3 nucleotides: TGCAGTGCTAGAGGGTTTAACACCATATATTTT.

V usage is TRBV4-2 and J usage is TRBJ1-1; possible D gene TRBD1, 5 bases. This CDR3 has 14 amino acids. Germline lookup yields CDR1 LGHNA and CDR2 YNFKEQ. V shed 3 bases and J shed 4 bases, with 12 bases lying between them. The CDR3 DNA follows: TGTGCCAGCAGCCAGTTGTGGAGGGGCACTGAAGCTTTCTTT. It codes for CASSQLWRGTEAFF.

The table lists this clonotype with a few counts. DNA for the CDR3: TGTGCCAGCACCACCCGAGGTCTAGGGTACGAGCAGTACGTC. Translation gives CASTTRGLGYEQYV. The chain has TRBV28 and TRBJ2-7; D is unclear. The V end lost 7 bases, the J end lost 4 bases, and 17 bases lay between the germline ends. Germline loops: CDR1 MDHEN, CDR2 SYDVKM. This CDR3 is 14 amino acids long.

This clonotype has more than one count but fewer than ten. The J gene is TRBJ2-3, the V gene TRBV7-3; 9 bases map to TRBD2. This CDR3 has 15 amino acids. The germline gives CDR1 SGHTA, CDR2 FQGTGA. J gave up 6 bases and V 5 bases, and 9 bases lay outside the gene matches. The CDR3 DNA sequence: TGTGCCAGCAGCCCGGGACTAGCAAGCGGGGATACGCAGTATTTT. Translation gives CASSPGLASGDTQYF.

This rearrangement joins TRBV5-1 to TRBJ2-2; TRBD2 aligns across 9 bases. This CDR3 region has 17 residues. Trimming took 0 bases from V and 2 from J; bases not matched to a gene: 5. Germline CDR1 SGHRS, CDR2 YFSETQ. CDR3 sequence: CASSLVPSGINTGELFF. The CDR3 nucleotides read TGCGCCAGCAGCTTGGTTCCTAGCGGGATCAACACCGGGGAGCTGTTTTTT.

The V call is TRBV27, the J call TRBJ1-1; the D is unclear. The CDR3 extends over 13 amino acids. The V gene lost 4 bases and the J gene lost 4 bases, with 10 bases spanning the gap. Germline V gene lookup returns CDR1 MNHEY and CDR2 SMNVEV (reference sequence). The CDR3 nucleotides are TGTGCCAGCAGTTACCGGGAAGGCACTGAAGCTTTCTTT. As protein: CASSYREGTEAFF.

This clonotype was recorded a few times. This rearrangement joins TRBV20-1 to TRBJ1-2; 10 nucleotides line up with TRBD1. Trimming took 6 bases from V and 2 from J; bases not matched to a gene: 3. CDR1 and CDR2 (germline): DFQATT, SNEGSKA (reference sequence). CDR3 size: 13 residues. CDR3 in amino acids: CSAGTGENYGYTF. The CDR3 DNA is TGCAGTGCCGGGACAGGGGAAAACTATGGCTACACCTTC.

The chain employs TRBV7-8 and TRBJ2-1; D is ambiguous. The length of the CDR3 is 14 residues. Germline lookup yields CDR1 SGHVS and CDR2 FQNEAQ. V was pared by 7 bases and J by 6 bases, with 16 bases between. CDR3: CASTPSGPGNEQFF. The CDR3 DNA reads TGTGCCAGCACCCCCTCTGGGCCAGGCAATGAGCAGTTCTTC.

A few counts support this clonotype. The gene calls are TRBV7-2 and TRBJ1-5, with D unresolved. The CDR3 extends over 15 amino acids. Germline V gene lookup returns CDR1 SGHTA and CDR2 FQGNSA. V was pared by 1 base and J by 0 bases, with 7 bases between. Here the CDR3 reads CASSLDGLSNQPQHF. For the CDR3, the DNA is TGTGCCAGCAGCTTAGACGGGCTTAGCAATCAGCCCCAGCATTTT.

The chain recombines TRBV7-2 with TRBJ1-6; D is undetermined. Germline-derived CDR1 and CDR2 are SGHTA and FQGNSA. CDR3 length: 13 amino acids. Between the trimmed V and J ends, which lost 6 bases and 7 bases, there was a span of 10 bases. This CDR3 is CASRGGNNSPLHF. The CDR3 coding sequence is TGTGCCAGCAGGGGAGGGAACAATTCACCCCTCCACTTT.

The V and J genes are TRBV30 and TRBJ2-4; 8 nucleotides align to TRBD1. CDR1 is GTSNPN, CDR2 SVGIG, per germline (reference sequence). V lost 1 base, J lost 8 bases, and 4 bases stayed unmatched. This CDR3 has 13 residues. In DNA form, the CDR3 reads TGTGCCTGGAGTGCAGGGGGCAGGGACATTCAGTACTTC. Translated, it gives CAWSAGGRDIQYF.